These 17 T cell receptor beta chains originate from one sample sequenced in a study of Ad26.COV2.S vaccination and SARS-CoV-2 variants. TCRdb keeps only in-frame clones here, not all; method: immunoSEQ multiplex PCR. The repertoire holds some 190,000 clones, with around nine tenths as singletons. Material: peripheral blood, obtained after recovery from COVID-19. These TCRs come from a human donor who had recovered from COVID-19.

The chain uses TRBV5-1 and TRBJ2-3; 10 bases are shared with TRBD1. The CDR3 totals 17 residues. Germline loops: CDR1 SGHRS, CDR2 YFSETQ. With V trimmed by 4 bases and J by 4 bases, 12 bases remained unmatched. The CDR3 sequence: CASSQARTGGDSDTQYF. The CDR3 DNA follows: TGCGCCAGCAGCCAAGCCCGGACAGGGGGAGATTCAGATACGCAGTATTTT. Using reference TRBV5-1 and TRBJ2-3 for the parts outside the CDR3, the full variable domain is KAGVTQTPRYLIKTRGQQVTLSCSPISGHRSVSWYQQTPGQGLQFLFEYFSETQRNKGNFPGRFSGRQFSNSRSEMNVSTLELGDSALYLCASSQARTGGDSDTQYFGPGTRLTVL.

The V gene is TRBV3-1 (or the pseudogene TRBV3-2), the J gene TRBJ2-2, with TRBD1 as a possible D gene (6 bases). Per germline, CDR1 LGHDT and CDR2 YNNKEL (reference sequence). This CDR3 has 17 residues. Trimming took 0 bases from V and 3 from J, leaving 14 bases between them. The CDR3 nucleotides read TGTGCCAGCAGCCAAGATCAACAGGGTTTCCACACCGGGGAGCTGTTTTTT. Amino acid sequence: CASSQDQQGFHTGELFF.

The gene calls are TRBV14 and TRBJ2-1; TRBD2 agrees at 9 bases. V was pared by 0 bases and J by 8 bases, with 8 bases of the junction left unmatched. The CDR3 consists of 16 residues. Germline V gene lookup returns CDR1 SGHDN and CDR2 FVKESK. The CDR3 nucleotides are TGTGCCAGCAGCCAAGACTTTGCTAGCGGGAAGTATGAGCAGTTCTTC. The encoded protein is CASSQDFASGKYEQFF.

The V and J genes are TRBV2 and TRBJ2-2, with 13 bases fitting TRBD2. This CDR3 spans 16 amino acids. V shed 6 bases, J shed 5 bases, and the junction held 6 bases outside the gene matches. The germline CDR1 and CDR2 sequences are SNHLY and FYNNEI. The CDR3 DNA follows: TGTGCCAGCAGCACTAGCGGGGGGGAAGGGACCGGGGAGCTGTTTTTT. Encoded protein: CASSTSGGEGTGELFF.

The rearrangement links TRBV27 to TRBJ2-1, with D unclear. Germline-derived CDR1 and CDR2 are MNHEY and SMNVEV (reference sequence). The CDR3 loop spans 13 amino acids. V dropped 3 bases and J dropped 10 bases, with 13 bases sitting between them. In DNA, the CDR3 is TGTGCCAGCAGTTTGTTGGGTTTCGCCGAGCAGTTCTTC. This translates into CASSLLGFAEQFF.

J is TRBJ1-5 and V is TRBV21-1. TRBV21-1 is a listed pseudogene. CDR3 size: 10 residues. The CDR3 region has the DNA TGTGCCAGCTTTTGTCAGCCCCAGCATTTT. The encoded protein is CASFCQPQHF.

The chain uses TRBV6-5 and TRBJ1-2; D remains unclear. Trimming removed 8 bases from V and 2 bases from J, with 15 bases in between. The CDR3 is 14 amino acids. Germline-derived CDR1 and CDR2 are MNHEY and SVGAGI. For the CDR3, the DNA is TGTGCCAGCCTGTTGGGAGGGCAGAACTATGGCTACACCTTC. Protein: CASLLGGQNYGYTF.

This clone was observed a few times. The chain joins TRBV5-6 to TRBJ2-7; no clear D. There are 11 residues in the CDR3. The germline V gene has CDR1 SGHDT and CDR2 YYEEEE. The V and J ends lost 2 bases and 0 bases respectively, with 0 bases between them. The CDR3 spells CASSFSYEQYF. Here the CDR3 DNA reads TGTGCCAGCAGCTTCTCCTACGAGCAGTACTTC.

This rearrangement joins TRBV29-1 to TRBJ2-7; 8 positions match TRBD2. Losses at the gene ends were 8 bases for V and 2 bases for J; bases not matched to a gene: 29. CDR3 length: 20 amino acids. Germline V gives CDR1 SQVTM, CDR2 ANQGSEA. CDR3 residues: CSPQGDLTTSAQTETYEQYF. CDR3 DNA: TGCAGCCCCCAGGGAGACCTTACGACTAGCGCCCAAACGGAAACCTACGAGCAGTACTTC.

This chain uses TRBV7-2 with TRBJ1-3; no definite D call. Germline CDR1 SGHTA, CDR2 FQGNSA. The CDR3 loop spans 13 amino acids. The V gene lost 6 bases and the J gene lost 4 bases, with 10 bases spanning the gap. The CDR3, as DNA: TGTGCCAGCAGGGGAGGAGGCGGAAACACCATATATTTT. The encoded protein is CASRGGGGNTIYF. Complete variable domain (other parts from reference TRBV7-2 and TRBJ1-3): GAGVSQSPSNKVTEKGKDVELRCDPISGHTALYWYRQSLGQGLEFLIYFQGNSAPDKSGLPSDRFSAERTGGSVSTLTIQRTQQEDSAVYLCASRGGGGNTIYFGEGSWLTVV.

The chain combines TRBV19 with TRBJ1-1; no clear D. Per germline, CDR1 LNHDA and CDR2 SQIVND (reference sequence). V was cut by 8 bases and J by 1 base, with 8 bases left in between. The CDR3 runs to 12 residues. CDR3 sequence reads: CASASGNTEAFF. The CDR3 coding sequence is TGTGCCAGTGCATCGGGGAACACTGAAGCTTTCTTT.

The genes are TRBV7-9 and TRBJ2-3; no clear D. The CDR3 contains 12 residues. From germline, CDR1 is SEHNR and CDR2 FQNEAQ (reference sequence). V was shortened by 1 base and J by 7 bases, with 6 bases between the two germline ends. The CDR3 reads CASSLGLNTQYF. The CDR3 DNA reads TGTGCCAGCAGCTTAGGACTTAATACGCAGTATTTT. Based on the CDR3 plus reference TRBV7-9 and TRBJ2-3, the full variable domain is DTGVSQNPRHKITKRGQNVTFRCDPISEHNRLYWYRQTLGQGPEFLTYFQNEAQLEKSRLLSDRFSAERPKGSFSTLEIQRTEQGDSAMYLCASSLGLNTQYFGPGTRLTVL.

CDR3 sequence: CSVEWGGGTEAFF. In DNA, the CDR3 is TGCAGCGTTGAGTGGGGGGGAGGCACTGAAGCTTTCTTT. The rearrangement links TRBV29-1 to TRBJ1-1; D possibly corresponds to TRBD1 (5 bases). CDR1 and CDR2 (germline): SQVTM, ANQGSEA. V was pared by 3 bases and J by 4 bases, with 12 bases between. The CDR3 has 13 residues.

This clone turned up a few times. The rearrangement joins TRBV7-2 to TRBJ1-5, with 10 bases lining up with TRBD1. V gave up 5 bases and J gave up 8 bases; unmatched junction bases: 9. Germline-derived CDR1 and CDR2 are SGHTA and FQGNSA. The CDR3 consists of 15 residues. CDR3 DNA sequence: TGTGCCAGCAGCCACGACAGGGGGCGAAAGAAGCCCCAGCATTTT. Encoded protein: CASSHDRGRKKPQHF.

The chain uses TRBV11-2 and TRBJ2-3; 8 bases fit TRBD2. With V trimmed by 5 bases and J by 0 bases, 10 bases remained unmatched. The CDR3 extends over 17 amino acids. Germline lookup yields CDR1 SGHAT and CDR2 FQNNGV. CDR3 nucleotides: TGTGCCAGCAGCGACCTAGCGGGCCGCCGGAGCACAGATACGCAGTATTTT. Protein: CASSDLAGRRSTDTQYF.

V and J are TRBV5-6 and TRBJ2-4; 10 nucleotides match TRBD2. This CDR3 is built from 17 residues. The germline gives CDR1 SGHDT, CDR2 YYEEEE. The V gene end was trimmed by 4 bases and the J gene end by 8 bases; junction bases not matched to a gene: 15. CDR3 coding DNA: TGTGCCAGCAGCCAACTAGGGTCTAGCGGGAGTTTATACATTCAGTACTTC. Protein product: CASSQLGSSGSLYIQYF. The full variable domain, with the rest looked up from reference TRBV5-6 and TRBJ2-4, is DAGVTQSPTHLIKTRGQQVTLRCSPKSGHDTVSWYQQALGQGPQFIFQYYEEEERQRGNFPDRFSGHQFPNYSSELNVNALLLGDSALYLCASSQLGSSGSLYIQYFGAGTRLSVL.

The rearrangement links TRBV19 to TRBJ2-1, with D perhaps matching TRBD1 (6 bases). The CDR3 consists of 18 residues. Germline loops: CDR1 LNHDA, CDR2 SQIVND (reference sequence). Trimming took 5 bases from V and 1 from J, leaving 21 bases between them. The CDR3 DNA follows: TGTGCCAGTAGTCCGGGGCGGCCCCAGGGGATGTCCTACAATGAGCAGTTCTTC. As protein: CASSPGRPQGMSYNEQFF.